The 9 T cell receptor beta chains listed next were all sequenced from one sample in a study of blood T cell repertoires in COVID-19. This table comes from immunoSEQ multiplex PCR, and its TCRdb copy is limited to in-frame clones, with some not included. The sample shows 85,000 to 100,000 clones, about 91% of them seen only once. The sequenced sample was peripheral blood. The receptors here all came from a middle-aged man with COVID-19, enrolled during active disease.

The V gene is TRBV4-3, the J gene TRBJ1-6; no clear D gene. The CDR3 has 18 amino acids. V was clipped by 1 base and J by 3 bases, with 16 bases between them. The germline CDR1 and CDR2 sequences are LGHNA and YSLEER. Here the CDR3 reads CASSQVWYRVIYNSPLHF. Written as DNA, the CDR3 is TGCGCCAGCAGCCAAGTGTGGTATCGCGTTATCTATAATTCACCCCTCCACTTT.

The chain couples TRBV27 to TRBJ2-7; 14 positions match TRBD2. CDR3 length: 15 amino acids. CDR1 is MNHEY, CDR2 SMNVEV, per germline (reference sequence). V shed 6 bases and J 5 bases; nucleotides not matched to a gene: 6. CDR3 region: CASSLGLAGGHEQYF. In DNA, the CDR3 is TGTGCCAGCAGCCTCGGACTAGCGGGGGGCCACGAGCAGTACTTC.

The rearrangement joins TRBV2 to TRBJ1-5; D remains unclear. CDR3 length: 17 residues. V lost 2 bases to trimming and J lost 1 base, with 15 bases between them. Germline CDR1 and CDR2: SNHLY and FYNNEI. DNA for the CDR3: TGTGCCAGCAGTGAATCTATCGGGCCGGGGAGCAATCAGCCCCAGCATTTT. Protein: CASSESIGPGSNQPQHF.

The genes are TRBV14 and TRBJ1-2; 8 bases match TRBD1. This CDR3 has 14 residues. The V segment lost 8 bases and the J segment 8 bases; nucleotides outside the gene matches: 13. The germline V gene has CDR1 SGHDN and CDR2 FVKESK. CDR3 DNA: TGTGCCAGCTCGAGGACAGGGTTATCGGGCGGCTACACCTTC. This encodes CASSRTGLSGGYTF.

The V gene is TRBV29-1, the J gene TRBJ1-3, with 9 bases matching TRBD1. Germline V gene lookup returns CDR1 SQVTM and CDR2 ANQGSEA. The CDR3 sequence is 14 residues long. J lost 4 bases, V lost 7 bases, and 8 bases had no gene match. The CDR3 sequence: CSARGTGKGNTIYF. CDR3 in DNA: TGCAGCGCAAGGGGGACAGGGAAGGGAAACACCATATATTTT.

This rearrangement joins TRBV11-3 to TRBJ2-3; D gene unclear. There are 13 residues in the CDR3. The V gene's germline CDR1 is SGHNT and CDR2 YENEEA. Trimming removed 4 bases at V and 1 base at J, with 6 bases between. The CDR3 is CASSWAGTDTQYF. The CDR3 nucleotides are TGTGCCAGCAGCTGGGCAGGCACAGATACGCAGTATTTT.

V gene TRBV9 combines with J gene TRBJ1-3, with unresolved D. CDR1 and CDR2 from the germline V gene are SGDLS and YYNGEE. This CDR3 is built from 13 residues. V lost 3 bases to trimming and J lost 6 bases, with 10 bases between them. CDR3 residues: CASSDHSSNTIYF. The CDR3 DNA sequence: TGTGCCAGCAGCGATCACTCGTCAAACACCATATATTTT.

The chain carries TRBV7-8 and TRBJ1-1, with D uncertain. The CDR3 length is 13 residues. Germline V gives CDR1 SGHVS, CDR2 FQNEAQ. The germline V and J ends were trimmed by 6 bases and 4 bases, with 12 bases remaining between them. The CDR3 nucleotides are TGTGCCAGCAGTTTCGGGGAAGGCACTGAAGCTTTCTTT. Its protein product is CASSFGEGTEAFF. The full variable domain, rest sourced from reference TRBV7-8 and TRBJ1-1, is GAGVSQSPRYKVAKRGQDVALRCDPISGHVSLFWYQQALGQGPEFLTYFQNEAQLDKSGLPSDRFFAERPEGSVSTLKIQRTQQEDSAVYLCASSFGEGTEAFFGQGTRLTVV.

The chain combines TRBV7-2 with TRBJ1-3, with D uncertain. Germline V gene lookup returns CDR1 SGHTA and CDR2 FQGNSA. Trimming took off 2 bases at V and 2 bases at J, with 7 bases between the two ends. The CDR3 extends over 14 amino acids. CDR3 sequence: CASSLNIAGNTIYF. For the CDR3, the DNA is TGTGCCAGCAGCTTAAATATTGCTGGAAACACCATATATTTT.